The 21 T cell receptor beta chains in this list originate from one sample, sequenced in a study of regulatory T cells in long-lasting Graves disease. Arm-PCR with iRepertoire HTBI primers amplified the CDR3 regions for these TCR beta libraries. One entry per CDR3 protein, called by TCRdb with MiXCR from the multiplex PCR reads. The top ten hold less than 25% of the sample, which has 300,000 to 500,000 distinct CDR3 sequences, 20% to 25% seen once. Time point in this sample: persistent/refractory GD, antithyroid drugs over 5 years with positive TRAb. There was RNA extracted from PBMCs, and the TCR library was made from it. Sequenced material: peripheral blood mononuclear cells (PBMCs), taken when the disease was refractory, from a patient treated with antithyroid drugs. The source is a female donor with Graves disease.

A note on this clonotype: With a much larger clone just one base away, this may be a read error. Because the CDR3 is missing its conserved closing phenylalanine or tryptophan, this is likely a read error. The chain employs TRBV5-1 and TRBJ1-1; no firm D call. This CDR3 spans 15 amino acids. The germline gives CDR1 SGHRS, CDR2 YFSETQ. The V end lost 5 bases, the J end lost 1 base, and 15 bases lay between the germline ends. Here the CDR3 DNA reads TGCGCCAGCAGACGTGGACCGGTAGGGAACACTGAAGCTTTCATT. Translated: CASRRGPVGNTEAFI.

This clonotype came up many times. The gene calls are TRBV14 and TRBJ1-2, with D possibly being TRBD1 (6 bases). This CDR3 comprises 13 residues. V was pared by 6 bases and J by 4 bases, with 12 bases between. Germline V gives CDR1 SGHDN, CDR2 FVKESK. CDR3 bases: TGTGCCAGCAGGGCGACAGGAAGCTATGGCTACACCTTC. Translation: CASRATGSYGYTF.

This clonotype occurred many times. The chain uses TRBV28 and TRBJ1-2, with 7 bases identical to TRBD1. The CDR3 runs to 13 residues. The V gene end was trimmed by 9 bases and the J gene end by 6 bases; junction bases not matched to a gene: 10. From germline, CDR1 is MDHEN and CDR2 SYDVKM. The DNA for the CDR3 is TGTGCCAGATCGACAGGGCCAGACAATGGCTACACCTTC. Protein product: CARSTGPDNGYTF.

With regard to this clonotype: In this CDR3 the conserved last residue, phenylalanine or tryptophan, is missing, so a read error is likely. The V gene is TRBV20-1, the J gene TRBJ1-6; perhaps TRBD1 as D (6 bases). The CDR3 extends over 14 amino acids. The ends were cut back, 6 bases at V and 7 bases at J, with 16 bases in the middle. Germline V gene sequence: CDR1 DFQATT, CDR2 SNEGSKA (reference sequence). CDR3 sequence (DNA): TGCAGTGCCCCCCAACAGGGAGTCAATTCACCCCTCCACCTT. Protein: CSAPQQGVNSPLHL.

This clonotype came up many times. The chain carries TRBV3-1 and TRBJ2-5, with TRBD2 as a possible D gene (6 bases). Trimming removed 4 bases from V and 5 bases from J, with 14 bases in between. Germline V lookup: CDR1 LGHDT, CDR2 YNNKEL (reference sequence). CDR3 length: 14 amino acids. CDR3 coding DNA: TGTGCCAGCAGCCCCGGACTAATCTTCGAGACCCAGTACTTC. Its protein is CASSPGLIFETQYF.

The rearrangement links TRBV11-2 to TRBJ1-1; D not resolved. The CDR3 has 13 amino acids. Trimming left V 5 bases short and J 5 bases short, with 12 bases between. Germline loops: CDR1 SGHAT, CDR2 FQNNGV. CDR3 protein: CASSPPVETEAFF. CDR3 bases: TGTGCCAGCAGCCCGCCGGTGGAGACTGAAGCTTTCTTT.

In its sample, this clonotype was seen many times. The chain uses TRBV11-2 and TRBJ1-1, with D perhaps TRBD1 (6 bases). V was pared by 4 bases and J by 1 base, with 7 bases between. Looked up from germline, CDR1 is SGHAT and CDR2 is FQNNGV. The CDR3 contains 13 residues. CDR3 bases: TGTGCCAGCAGCTGGACAGCGAACACTGAAGCTTTCTTT. Translation: CASSWTANTEAFF.

In its sample, this clonotype was seen a few times. This chain uses TRBV20-1 with TRBJ1-4; 8 nucleotides match TRBD1. The germline gives CDR1 DFQATT, CDR2 SNEGSKA (reference sequence). The ends lost 0 bases at V and 8 bases at J; junction bases unmatched: 5. This CDR3 region has 14 residues. The CDR3 spells CSARDGQGYEKLFF. The CDR3 coding sequence is TGCAGTGCTAGAGATGGACAGGGTTACGAAAAACTGTTTTTT.

The chain has TRBV12-3 or TRBV12-4 and TRBJ1-2; D may be TRBD1 (5 bases). This CDR3 contains 18 residues. Trimming stripped 0 bases from V and 7 bases from J, with 24 bases between. CDR3 protein: CASSLALSGLAGQGGYTF. CDR3 coding DNA: TGTGCCAGCAGTTTAGCGCTATCGGGCCTAGCAGGGCAAGGTGGCTACACCTTC.

This clonotype was detected a few times. The CDR3 DNA follows: TGTGCCTGGAGTCCCTCGGGAAACACTGAAGCTTTCTTT. Its protein product is CAWSPSGNTEAFF. The V gene is TRBV30, the J gene TRBJ1-1; D is undetermined. This CDR3 is 13 amino acids long. The V end was cut by 2 bases, the J end by 2 bases, with 9 bases between. The germline gives CDR1 GTSNPN, CDR2 SVGIG (reference sequence). Using reference TRBV30 and TRBJ1-1 for the parts outside the CDR3, the full variable domain is SQTIHQWPATLVQPVGSPLSLECTVEGTSNPNLYWYRQAAGRGLQLLFYSVGIGQISSEVPQNLSASRPQDRQFILSSKKLLLSDSGFYLCAWSPSGNTEAFFGQGTRLTVV.

This sequence joins TRBV6-5 and TRBJ2-7, with 10 bases matching TRBD2. The CDR3 spans 20 residues. Looked up from germline, CDR1 is MNHEY and CDR2 is SVGAGI. V trimming: 4 bases; J trimming: 1 base; junction bases outside the gene matches: 19. In DNA, the CDR3 is TGTGCCAGCAGTTCCTTCCCCCCTAGCGGGAGTTCCACAGGTTCCTACGAGCAGTACTTC. It encodes CASSSFPPSGSSTGSYEQYF.

This clonotype was observed many times. This rearrangement joins TRBV28 to TRBJ1-1; 9 positions agree with TRBD1. The CDR3 extends over 11 amino acids. CDR1 and CDR2 from the germline V gene are MDHEN and SYDVKM. The V and J ends lost 7 bases and 13 bases, in that order; junction bases with no gene match: 7. This chain's CDR3 is CASNGDRVFFF. The CDR3 DNA sequence: TGTGCCAGCAACGGGGACAGGGTTTTTTTCTTT.

The chain has TRBV19 and TRBJ2-2; D is unresolved. The V end lost 6 bases, the J end lost 4 bases, and 6 bases lay between the germline ends. This CDR3 contains 12 residues. Germline-derived CDR1 and CDR2 are LNHDA and SQIVND (reference sequence). CDR3 sequence: CASRQFTGELFF. The CDR3 DNA follows: TGTGCCAGTAGACAGTTCACCGGGGAGCTGTTTTTT.

This clonotype has a count of ten or more. V gene TRBV28 combines with J gene TRBJ2-2; possible D gene TRBD1, 6 bases. Germline loops: CDR1 MDHEN, CDR2 SYDVKM. This CDR3 has 18 residues. Trimming cost V 5 bases and J 5 bases, with 24 bases left between them. The CDR3, as DNA: TGTGCCAGCAGTACCCCCTCGAATTTTCCCGGGACAACCGGGGAGCTGTTTTTT. It codes for CASSTPSNFPGTTGELFF.

This clonotype has ten or more counts. V gene TRBV6-1 combines with J gene TRBJ1-1; tentative D call: TRBD1 (6 bases). Germline V gene data show CDR1 as MNHNS and CDR2 as SASEGT. The CDR3 is 16 residues long. V was trimmed by 5 bases and J by 1 base, leaving 17 bases between them. CDR3 in amino acids: CASSPGPGTRNTEAFF. Written as DNA, the CDR3 is TGTGCCAGCAGTCCCGGCCCGGGGACAAGGAACACTGAAGCTTTCTTT.

The chain couples TRBV7-2 to TRBJ1-5; 11 nucleotides match TRBD1. The junction had 4 bases not matched to a gene; V was cut back by 1 base and J by 2 bases. The CDR3 extends over 17 amino acids. The V gene's germline CDR1 is SGHTA and CDR2 FQGNSA. DNA of the CDR3: TGTGCCAGCAGCTTAGTCGGGACAGGGGGAGGCAATCAGCCCCAGCATTTT. As protein: CASSLVGTGGGNQPQHF.

V is TRBV20-1 and J is TRBJ2-1; D is unclear. Trimming left V 2 bases short and J 2 bases short, with 16 bases between. This CDR3 comprises 16 residues. Per germline, CDR1 DFQATT and CDR2 SNEGSKA (reference sequence). The CDR3 nucleotides read TGCAGTGCTAGATCCCCCTACGGGCCTGCCTACAATGAGCAGTTCTTC. Translating gives CSARSPYGPAYNEQFF.

The chain employs TRBV20-1 and TRBJ2-1, with 8 bases that match TRBD2. The V and J ends lost 1 base and 4 bases, in that order; junction bases with no gene match: 12. The CDR3 loop spans 17 amino acids. CDR1 and CDR2 from the germline V gene are DFQATT and SNEGSKA (reference sequence). CDR3 DNA sequence: TGCAGTGCTAGAGCCCAGGGTGCGGGGGGACTTTACAATGAGCAGTTCTTC. This sequence encodes CSARAQGAGGLYNEQFF.

This clonotype showed up many times. The chain combines TRBV11-2 with TRBJ2-7; a possible D gene is TRBD1 (6 bases). Trimming took 3 bases from V and 2 from J, leaving 17 bases between them. There are 16 residues in the CDR3. Germline values: CDR1 SGHAT, CDR2 FQNNGV. The CDR3 region has the DNA TGTGCCAGCAGCTTTCACCGGGACACCTTTACCTACGAGCAGTACTTC. This gives the protein CASSFHRDTFTYEQYF. Together with reference TRBV11-2 and TRBJ2-7, the CDR3 gives the full variable domain: EAGVAQSPRYKIIEKRQSVAFWCNPISGHATLYWYQQILGQGPKLLIQFQNNGVVDDSQLPKDRFSAERLKGVDSTLKIQPAKLEDSAVYLCASSFHRDTFTYEQYFGPGTRLTVT.

This clonotype was counted many times. The chain joins TRBV27 to TRBJ1-6, with D uncertain. Germline values: CDR1 MNHEY, CDR2 SMNVEV (reference sequence). V shed 3 bases and J shed 15 bases, with 15 bases lying between them. This CDR3 spans 13 amino acids. The CDR3 spells CASSLNGPGGLHF. In DNA, the CDR3 is TGTGCCAGCAGTTTGAATGGCCCGGGTGGCCTCCACTTT.

The chain employs TRBV7-8 and TRBJ1-1; 9 bases map to TRBD1. CDR1 and CDR2 from the germline V gene are SGHVS and FQNEAQ. This CDR3 has 14 amino acids. The J segment lost 5 bases and the V segment lost 5 bases, leaving 6 bases of the junction unmatched. The CDR3 loop is CASSLLDRGTEAFF. The CDR3 DNA sequence: TGTGCCAGCAGCCTTCTCGACAGGGGGACTGAAGCTTTCTTT.